This is a list of T cell receptor beta chains from one sample in a study of T-cell reconstitution after alpha-beta-depleted transplantation in children. MiXCR, applied by TCRdb to the PCR reads, yields one record per CDR3 protein. This table has 200,000 to 250,000 distinct CDR3 sequences, 8% to 9.5% appearing once. The source was PBMCs from the stem cell graft donor, collected from the stem cell graft. These receptors all stem from a human donor who donated a stem cell graft to a child with acute lymphoblastic leukemia. The CDR3 runs from the conserved cysteine through the conserved F or W. The D gene is left open where the match is weak. Some rows have no size entry. The others give once, few or many, or a class for an expanded clone.

many | TRBJ2-2 | TRBV12-3/TRBV12-4 | TRBD1 | CASSFRDRGPGELFF | TGTGCCAGCAGTTTTAGGGACAGGGGTCCCGGGGAGCTGTTTTTT
many | TRBJ2-3 | TRBV3-1 | TRBD2 | CASSQELAGGSDTQYF | TGTGCCAGCAGCCAAGAACTAGCGGGGGGCTCGGATACGCAGTATTTT
few | TRBJ1-1 | TRBV6-6 | . | CASRIQAEAFF | TGTGCCAGCAGAATCCAAGCCGAAGCTTTCTTT
few | TRBJ1-2 | TRBV20-1 | . | CSASGGGYGYTF | TGCAGTGCTAGTGGCGGGGGCTATGGCTACACCTTC
many | TRBJ1-2 | TRBV5-1 | . | CASSTSDRRLYGYTF | TGCGCCAGCAGCACCTCCGACAGGCGACTATATGGCTACACCTTC
many | TRBJ2-1 | TRBV20-1 | . | CSASPRTYNEQFF | TGCAGTGCTAGTCCCCGAACCTACAATGAGCAGTTCTTC
. | TRBJ2-1 | TRBV12-3/TRBV12-4 | . | CASSLDGGDEQFF | TGTGCCAGCAGTCTGGACGGAGGAGATGAGCAGTTCTTC
. | TRBJ1-5 | TRBV5-6 | . | CASSLNRGAKSNQPQHF | TGTGCCAGCAGCCTCAATCGGGGAGCTAAAAGCAATCAGCCCCAGCATTTT
. | TRBJ2-3 | TRBV24-1 | TRBD1 | CATSAGPGRGLVISTDTQYF | TGTGCCACCAGTGCCGGCCCGGGCAGGGGGCTTGTTATAAGCACAGATACGCAGTATTTT
few | TRBJ2-7 | TRBV18 | . | CASSSTDYEQYF | TGTGCCAGCTCATCGACAGATTACGAGCAGTACTTC
few | TRBJ1-4 | TRBV25-1 | TRBD1 | CASSARQGAGEKLFF | TGTGCCAGCAGTGCCCGACAGGGGGCCGGTGAAAAACTGTTTTTT
many | TRBJ1-1 | TRBV27 | . | CASSRQVLNTEAFF | TGTGCCAGCAGCCGACAGGTTCTGAACACTGAAGCTTTCTTT
. | TRBJ1-5 | TRBV30 | TRBD1 | CAWSVTGEQPQHF | TGTGCCTGGAGTGTAACAGGGGAACAGCCCCAGCATTTT
few | TRBJ2-5 | TRBV13 | . | CASSPTSGGDETQYF | TGTGCCAGCAGCCCAACTTCTGGGGGTGACGAGACCCAGTACTTC
few | TRBJ2-5 | TRBV5-4 | TRBD1 | CASSFPDRGEGETQYF | TGTGCCAGCAGCTTCCCAGACAGGGGGGAAGGAGAGACCCAGTACTTC
many | TRBJ1-2 | TRBV6-1 | TRBD1 | CASSADRGFYGYTF | TGTGCCAGCAGTGCGGACAGGGGATTCTATGGCTACACCTTC
few | TRBJ2-5 | TRBV7-9 | . | CASSWGAETQYF | TGTGCCAGCAGCTGGGGCGCGGAGACCCAGTACTTC
few | TRBJ1-2 | TRBV6-2/TRBV6-3 | . | CASSATVLSYTF | TGTGCCAGCAGTGCGACGGTGCTTAGCTACACCTTC
. | TRBJ2-1 | TRBV20-1 | TRBD1 | CSASLGQGNNEQFF | TGCAGTGCTAGTTTGGGACAGGGGAACAATGAGCAGTTCTTC
many | TRBJ2-1 | TRBV18 | TRBD1 | CASSRFGTGKNEQFF | TGTGCCAGCTCAAGATTCGGGACAGGGAAGAATGAGCAGTTCTTC
. | TRBJ2-7 | TRBV5-1 | TRBD1 | CASSGDRGAPREQYF | TGCGCCAGCAGCGGAGACAGGGGAGCCCCTCGAGAGCAGTACTTC
. | TRBJ2-3 | TRBV7-2 | . | CASSLAEGLRGLTDTQYF | TGTGCCAGCAGCTTAGCTGAAGGTTTGCGGGGGCTTACAGATACGCAGTATTTT
. | TRBJ2-3 | TRBV12-3/TRBV12-4 | . | CASSSGSYSTDTQYF | TGTGCCAGCAGTTCCGGATCCTATTCCACAGATACGCAGTATTTT
many | TRBJ1-2 | TRBV6-1 | . | CASSEGRTGLYYGYTF | TGTGCCAGCAGTGAAGGACGGACTGGACTTTACTATGGCTACACCTTC
. | TRBJ2-7 | TRBV6-1 | . | CASSSDPGPWTGEQYF | TGTGCCAGCAGCTCGGATCCGGGACCCTGGACGGGCGAGCAGTACTTC
. | TRBJ2-5 | TRBV5-6 | . | CASSLWAVDRTVSEETQYF | TGTGCCAGCAGCTTGTGGGCCGTGGACCGGACAGTCTCGGAAGAGACCCAGTACTTC
many | TRBJ2-2 | TRBV18 | . | CASSPPAGPNTGELFF | TGTGCCAGCTCACCACCGGCGGGGCCGAACACCGGGGAGCTGTTTTTT
many | TRBJ2-3 | TRBV5-6 | TRBD2 | CASSSLAGGFMTDTQYF | TGTGCCAGCAGCTCGCTAGCGGGGGGATTCATGACAGATACGCAGTATTTT
. | TRBJ2-3 | TRBV5-1 | TRBD2 | CASCSGTSTDTQYF | TGCGCCAGCTGCTCCGGGACTAGTACAGATACGCAGTATTTT
many | TRBJ2-2 | TRBV3-1 | . | CASSPPSPGVGELFF | TGTGCCAGCAGTCCCCCCAGCCCGGGCGTCGGGGAGCTGTTTTTT
. | TRBJ2-5 | TRBV15 | . | CATSRPEARGSETQYF | TGTGCCACCAGCAGACCCGAGGCCAGAGGTAGTGAGACCCAGTACTTC
many | TRBJ1-4 | TRBV5-4 | . | CASSLQNEGELFF | TGTGCCAGCAGCTTACAGAATGAGGGAGAACTGTTTTTT
many | TRBJ2-7 | TRBV5-1 | TRBD2 | CASSLGPLANEQYF | TGCGCCAGCAGCTTGGGTCCACTAGCGAACGAGCAGTACTTC
. | TRBJ2-7 | TRBV20-1 | TRBD1 | CSATPRGRIPYEQYF | TGCAGTGCCACACCCAGGGGGCGAATCCCCTACGAGCAGTACTTC
many | TRBJ1-5 | TRBV5-1 | . | CASSLDGDSNQPQHF | TGCGCCAGCAGCTTGGATGGGGATAGCAATCAGCCCCAGCATTTT
many | TRBJ2-1 | TRBV20-1 | . | CSARGSGVDEQFF | TGCAGTGCTAGAGGCTCCGGGGTGGATGAGCAGTTCTTC
many | TRBJ1-5 | TRBV12-3/TRBV12-4 | . | CASSYNRDWGNQPQHF | TGTGCCAGCAGCTACAACAGGGATTGGGGCAATCAGCCCCAGCATTTT
many | TRBJ1-3 | TRBV5-1 | TRBD1 | CASSLKVGQAISGNTIYF | TGCGCCAGCAGCTTGAAAGTGGGACAGGCCATCTCTGGAAACACCATATATTTT
few | TRBJ2-1 | TRBV12-3/TRBV12-4 | . | CASSRKGFEQFF | TGTGCCAGCAGTCGAAAAGGCTTTGAGCAGTTCTTC
few | TRBJ1-2 | TRBV20-1 | . | CSASDPGEGRYTF | TGCAGTGCTAGTGACCCAGGGGAAGGGCGCTACACCTTC
many | TRBJ2-7 | TRBV5-6 | TRBD1 | CASSSVDRGPNEQYF | TGTGCCAGCAGCTCTGTCGACAGGGGGCCTAACGAGCAGTACTTC
few | TRBJ1-4 | TRBV6-5 | TRBD1 | CASSYGTGGEKLFF | TGTGCCAGCAGTTACGGGACAGGGGGGGAAAAACTGTTTTTT
. | TRBJ2-7 | TRBV5-1 | . | CASSLTGIDEQYF | TGCGCCAGCAGCTTGACAGGTATCGACGAGCAGTACTTC
. | TRBJ2-7 | TRBV7-2 | . | CASSLSSLYEQYF | TGTGCCAGCAGCTTAAGCAGCCTCTACGAGCAGTACTTC
. | TRBJ1-1 | TRBV4-2 | . | CASSQKRSGDTEAFF | TGTGCCAGCAGCCAAAAACGTTCCGGGGACACTGAAGCTTTCTTT
few | TRBJ1-1 | TRBV12-3/TRBV12-4 | TRBD1 | CATRTGGTEAFF | TGTGCCACCCGGACAGGGGGGACTGAAGCTTTCTTT
. | TRBJ2-7 | TRBV30 | TRBD1 | CACQTGTARYEQYF | TGTGCCTGCCAAACGGGGACAGCGAGGTACGAGCAGTACTTC
. | TRBJ2-2 | TRBV5-1 | TRBD1 | CATRTGEYTGELFF | TGCGCCACTAGGACAGGGGAGTACACCGGGGAGCTGTTTTTT
. | TRBJ2-7 | TRBV5-5 | TRBD1 | CASSLAGTGGYYEQYF | TGTGCCAGCAGCTTGGCTGGGACAGGGGGCTACTACGAGCAGTACTTC
few | TRBJ2-2 | TRBV5-5 | . | CASSVSNTGELFF | TGTGCCAGCAGCGTTTCGAACACCGGGGAGCTGTTTTTT
few | TRBJ2-3 | TRBV2 | . | CASSEALLGNTQYF | TGTGCCAGCAGTGAAGCGCTTCTGGGAAATACGCAGTATTTT
. | TRBJ1-1 | TRBV6-2/TRBV6-3 | . | CASSYPQRTEAFF | TGTGCCAGCAGTTACCCGCAGAGGACTGAAGCTTTCTTT
many | TRBJ2-5 | TRBV20-1 | TRBD2 | CSINKGRDQETQYF | TGCAGTATCAACAAAGGGAGGGATCAAGAGACCCAGTACTTC
many | TRBJ2-7 | TRBV2 | TRBD1 | CASSDLVGGVEQYF | TGTGCCAGCAGTGATCTTGTAGGGGGCGTTGAGCAGTACTTC
. | TRBJ2-5 | TRBV30 | . | CAWSKETQYF | TGTGCCTGGAGTAAGGAGACCCAGTACTTC
many | TRBJ2-1 | TRBV11-2 | TRBD2 | CASSLDTGGAGNEQFF | TGTGCCAGCAGCTTAGATACGGGGGGGGCCGGGAATGAGCAGTTCTTC
many | TRBJ1-3 | TRBV10-3 | . | CAISEARGNTIYF | TGTGCCATCAGTGAGGCGCGTGGAAACACCATATATTTT
. | TRBJ2-3 | TRBV29-1 | . | CSVGTLVSDTQYF | TGCAGCGTTGGGACCCTCGTTTCAGATACGCAGTATTTT
few | TRBJ2-2 | TRBV11-1 | . | CASSLALLRGAYTGELFF | TGTGCCAGCAGCTTAGCCCTTCTTAGAGGGGCCTACACCGGGGAGCTGTTTTTT
. | TRBJ1-1 | TRBV28 | TRBD1 | CATRQGSGNTEAFF | TGTGCCACCCGACAGGGGAGCGGGAACACTGAAGCTTTCTTT